The clone carrying this T cell receptor beta chain has ten or more counts. Germline loops: CDR1 SGHDT, CDR2 YYEEEE. V was clipped by 2 bases and J by 2 bases, with 11 bases between them. The CDR3 sequence is 14 residues long. TCRdb processed the 5' RACE reads anew with MiXCR; each CDR3 protein has one entry. The profile shows more than 60,000 distinct CDR3 sequences, around 16% of them singletons. This sample was taken from a study of T cells of healthy individuals. The rearrangement joins TRBV5-6 to TRBJ2-7; D not resolved. This clonotype was obtained from a human donor in good health. Written as DNA, the CDR3 is TGTGCCAGCAGCTTATTTACAGTAGCCTACGAGCAGTACTTC. Translation: CASSLFTVAYEQYF.